What follows describes a single T cell receptor beta chain. Its cognate antigen is unknown. This sample was taken from a study of T-cell memory formation after mild COVID-19. The CDR3 sequence is 14 residues long. CDR1 and CDR2 from the germline V gene are SGHDT and YYEEEE. V dropped 2 bases and J dropped 0 bases, with 9 bases sitting between them. Employing constant-segment primers, 5'RACE generated TCR alpha and TCR beta cDNA libraries bearing sample barcodes and UMIs. MiXCR was run by TCRdb on the 5' RACE reads, yielding one entry per CDR3 protein. The sample shows 260,000 or so distinct CDR3 sequences, 16% of them seen only once. Whole-study results and caveats: Mainly in CM and EM were contracting CD4+ clones; CD8+ were in EMRA.

Sequencing was done on a sample of PBMCs or a T cell subset sorted from them (not recorded which). The clonotype originates from a man between 18 and 35 years old who had mild COVID-19 (a few samples of this study predate the infection). Cell type and time point are not known. The V call is TRBV5-6, the J call TRBJ2-7; D remains unclear. This CDR3 is CASSLRVSSYEQYF. CDR3 bases: TGTGCCAGCAGCTTACGGGTAAGCTCCTACGAGCAGTACTTC.